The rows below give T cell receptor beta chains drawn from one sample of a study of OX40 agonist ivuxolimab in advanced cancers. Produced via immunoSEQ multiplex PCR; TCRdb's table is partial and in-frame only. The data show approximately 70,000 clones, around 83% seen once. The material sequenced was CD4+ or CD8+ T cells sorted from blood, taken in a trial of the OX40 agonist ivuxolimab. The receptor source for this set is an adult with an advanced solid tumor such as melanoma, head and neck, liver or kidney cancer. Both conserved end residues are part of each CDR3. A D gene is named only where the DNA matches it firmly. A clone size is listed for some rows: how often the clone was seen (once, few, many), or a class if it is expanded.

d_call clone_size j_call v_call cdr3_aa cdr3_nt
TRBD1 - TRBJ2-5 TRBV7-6 CASSLGTGGETQYF TGTGCCAGCAGCTTAGGAACAGGGGGAGAGACCCAGTACTTC
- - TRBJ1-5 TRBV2 CASSKGTGNQPQHF TGTGCCAGCAGCAAAGGGACCGGCAATCAGCCCCAGCATTTT
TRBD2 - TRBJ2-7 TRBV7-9 CASSNRLAGSYEQYF TGTGCCAGCAGCAACAGACTAGCGGGGTCGTACGAGCAGTACTTC
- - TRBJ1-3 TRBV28 CASTSPRPSGNTIYF TGTGCCAGCACTTCCCCCCGTCCCTCTGGAAACACCATATATTTT
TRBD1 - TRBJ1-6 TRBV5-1 CASSQRQGPNSPLHF TGCGCCAGCAGCCAAAGACAGGGACCCAATTCACCCCTCCACTTT
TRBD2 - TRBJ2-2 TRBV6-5 CASSYPAGGNTGELFF TGTGCCAGCAGCTACCCAGCGGGGGGGAACACCGGGGAGCTGTTTTTT
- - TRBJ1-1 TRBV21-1 CASSKARATTEAFF TGTGCCAGCAGCAAAGCGAGGGCTACGACTGAAGCTTTCTTT
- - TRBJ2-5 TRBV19 CASSLDPGGLETQYF TGTGCCAGTAGTCTCGACCCGGGCGGGCTAGAGACCCAGTACTTC
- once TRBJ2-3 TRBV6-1 CASRFSSTDTQYF TGTGCCAGCAGGTTTTCTAGCACAGATACGCAGTATTTT
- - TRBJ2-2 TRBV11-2 CASSLRAGGANTGELFF TGTGCCAGCAGCTTAAGGGCCGGCGGGGCAAACACCGGGGAGCTGTTTTTT
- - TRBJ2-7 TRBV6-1 CASNRQSSYEQYF TGTGCCAGCAACAGACAGAGCTCCTACGAGCAGTACTTC
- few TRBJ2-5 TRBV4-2 CASSQEGLHPDF TGTGCCAGCAGCCAAGAAGGGTTACACCCCGACTTC
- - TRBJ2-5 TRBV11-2 CASMRGGETQYF TGTGCCAGCATGAGGGGTGGGGAGACCCAGTACTTC
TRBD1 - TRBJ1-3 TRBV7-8 CASSLQGVGGNTIYF TGTGCCAGCAGCTTACAGGGGGTAGGGGGAAACACCATATATTTT
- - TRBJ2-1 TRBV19 CASSADTHNEQFF TGTGCCAGTAGTGCGGACACTCACAATGAGCAGTTCTTC
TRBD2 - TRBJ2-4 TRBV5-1 CASSPTFGLAELAKNIQYF TGCGCCAGCAGCCCAACCTTTGGACTAGCGGAACTAGCCAAAAACATTCAGTACTTC
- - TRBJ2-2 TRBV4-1 CASSQARSNTGELFF TGCGCCAGCAGCCAAGCCAGGTCGAACACCGGGGAGCTGTTTTTT
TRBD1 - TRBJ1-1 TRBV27 CASSKRQGGGTEAFF TGTGCCAGCAGTAAAAGACAGGGCGGGGGCACTGAAGCTTTCTTT
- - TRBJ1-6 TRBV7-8 CASSLSDGPNSPLHF TGTGCCAGCAGCTTATCGGACGGACCTAATTCACCCCTCCACTTT
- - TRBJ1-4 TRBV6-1 CASSGGTPYEKLFF TGTGCCAGCAGTGGCGGGACACCTTATGAAAAACTGTTTTTT
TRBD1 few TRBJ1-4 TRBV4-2 CASSQDLILETGNTKLFF TGTGCCAGCAGCCAAGATCTAATCTTAGAGACAGGGAATACCAAACTGTTTTTT
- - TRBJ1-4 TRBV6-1 CASSLQGKLFF TGTGCCAGCAGTTTGCAGGGAAAACTGTTTTTT
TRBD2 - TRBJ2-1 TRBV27 CASNMGLAGDNEQFF TGTGCCAGCAATATGGGACTAGCGGGGGACAATGAGCAGTTCTTC
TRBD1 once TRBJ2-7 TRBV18 CASSLGTGASYEQYF TGTGCCAGCTCACTCGGGACAGGAGCCTCCTACGAGCAGTACTTC
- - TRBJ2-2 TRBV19 CASSIMAGANTGELFF TGTGCCAGTAGTATAATGGCAGGTGCGAACACCGGGGAGCTGTTTTTT
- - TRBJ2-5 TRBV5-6 CASSPLGIQETQYF TGTGCCAGCAGCCCTCTAGGGATCCAAGAGACCCAGTACTTC
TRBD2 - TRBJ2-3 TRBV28 CASSLMRGADTQYF TGTGCCAGCAGTTTAATGCGGGGGGCGGATACGCAGTATTTT